This entry concerns a single T cell receptor beta chain. V lost 6 bases to trimming and J lost 2 bases; unmatched junction nucleotides: 4. Germline V gives CDR1 SGHAT, CDR2 FQNNGV. CDR3 length: 14 residues. Assay: immunoSEQ multiplex PCR; the TCRdb copy retains only in-frame clones and omits some. Here the sample spans about 50,000 clones, under 85% being singletons. The sample comes from a study of blood T cell repertoires in COVID-19. Study overall: PBMCs, B-cell-depleted T cells, or T cells provided the cDNA or gDNA that made up the material.

The chain recombines TRBV11-2 with TRBJ1-3; 7 nucleotides line up with TRBD1. This receptor was obtained from a middle-aged man with acute or convalescent COVID-19. Source material: peripheral blood. CDR3 protein: CASSLGTAGNTIYF. The CDR3 DNA is TGTGCCAGCAGTCTCGGGACAGCTGGAAACACCATATATTTT.